Listed below are T cell receptor beta chains from one sample, sequenced in a study of beta chain features in type 1 diabetes. Assay used: immunoSEQ multiplex PCR; TCRdb lists only in-frame clones, some missing. The sample lists approximately 200,000 clones, 9.6% occurring once. The sample was naive CD4+ T cells from blood. These receptors were obtained from a woman between 18 and 30 years old in good health. CDR3s include the opening cysteine and the closing phenylalanine or tryptophan. A D gene is named only where the DNA matches it firmly. Clone size, where shown, is once, few, many, or a class for clones that have expanded.

v_gene	abundance	d_gene	j_gene	len	CDR3aa	CDR3nt
TRBV18	few	NA	TRBJ1-2	16	CASSQGAAPGNSGYTF	TGTGCCAGCTCTCAAGGGGCAGCCCCAGGGAATTCTGGCTACACCTTC
TRBV7-9	few	NA	TRBJ1-2	15	CASSREGLPGGGYTF	TGTGCCAGCAGCCGGGAGGGGCTCCCGGGGGGTGGCTACACCTTC
TRBV11-2	few	TRBD2	TRBJ2-1	15	CASSPGLAGVGEQFF	TGTGCCAGCAGCCCGGGACTAGCGGGAGTTGGTGAGCAGTTCTTC
TRBV28	few	NA	TRBJ1-1	16	CASSTRRNYGNTEAFF	TGTGCCAGCAGCACCCGCCGGAACTATGGGAACACTGAAGCTTTCTTT
TRBV5-1	few	TRBD2	TRBJ2-3	19	CASSLGLAGLIRRTDTQYF	TGCGCCAGCAGCCTGGGACTAGCAGGCCTAATACGTCGGACAGATACGCAGTATTTT
TRBV7-8	few	TRBD1	TRBJ1-5	15	CASSLGTGSNQPQHF	TGTGCCAGCAGCTTAGGGACAGGTAGCAATCAGCCCCAGCATTTT
TRBV27	NA	NA	TRBJ2-7	18	CASSPLPPRQGWVYEQYF	TGTGCCAGCAGTCCGTTACCACCTCGCCAGGGGTGGGTGTACGAGCAGTACTTC
TRBV18	few	NA	TRBJ1-5	14	CASSPPGGNQPQHF	TGTGCCAGCTCACCACCAGGGGGTAATCAGCCCCAGCATTTT
TRBV5-4	few	TRBD1	TRBJ1-4	16	CASSTGQVRTNEKLFF	TGTGCCAGCAGCACGGGACAGGTTCGAACTAATGAAAAACTGTTTTTT
TRBV5-1	few	TRBD2	TRBJ2-1	18	CASSLGLAGGPPYNEQFF	TGCGCCAGCAGCTTAGGACTAGCGGGGGGGCCCCCCTACAATGAGCAGTTCTTC
TRBV2	NA	NA	TRBJ1-5	13	CASTYGQTQPQHF	TGTGCCAGCACCTATGGACAGACTCAGCCCCAGCATTTT
TRBV19	NA	NA	TRBJ2-2	14	CASRSPGNTGELFF	TGTGCCAGTAGATCCCCCGGGAACACCGGGGAGCTGTTTTTT
TRBV9	few	TRBD1	TRBJ2-3	14	CASSGTGRTDTQYF	TGTGCCAGCAGCGGGACAGGGCGCACAGATACGCAGTATTTT
TRBV5-1	few	TRBD1	TRBJ1-1	16	CASSLRGTGRDTEAFF	TGCGCCAGCAGCTTGAGGGGGACAGGGAGGGACACTGAAGCTTTCTTT
TRBV5-6	NA	NA	TRBJ2-2	15	CASSLRGFQDGELFF	TGTGCCAGCAGCTTACGAGGTTTTCAAGACGGGGAGCTGTTTTTT
TRBV20-1	few	NA	TRBJ2-3	11	CSAQTTDTQYF	TGCAGTGCTCAGACAACAGATACGCAGTATTTT